The sequence of this T cell receptor (beta chain) was determined in a study of blood T cell repertoires in COVID-19. Sequenced by immunoSEQ multiplex PCR; TCRdb stores in-frame clones only, minus some. The sample carries 70,000 to 90,000 clones, 70% to 85% recorded once. V trimming: 5 bases; J trimming: 6 bases; junction bases outside the gene matches: 1. This CDR3 has 11 residues. The V gene's germline CDR1 is DFQATT and CDR2 SNEGSKA (reference sequence). The receptor's source is a man aged 65-85 years with acute or convalescent COVID-19. The source material was peripheral blood. The chain links TRBV20-1 to TRBJ1-2; 9 positions agree with TRBD1. The CDR3 DNA reads TGCAGTGCTGGGACAGGGAATGGCTACACCTTC. Protein: CSAGTGNGYTF.